One sample yielded the 16 T cell receptor beta chains listed below, sequenced in a study of cytomegalovirus exposure and HLA in healthy donors. The PCR ran on 60 Vbeta and 13 Jbeta primers. Profiling relied on immunoSEQ multiplex PCR, and the TCRdb table lists in-frame clones only, not all of them. The data show 200,000 to 300,000 clones, with about 85% seen just once and about 0.25% held by the top ten. The sample consisted of PBMCs. The receptors come from a girl aged 2-10 years in good health and CMV-seronegative.

The chain has TRBV5-4 and TRBJ2-7; 10 bases are a match to TRBD2. Germline CDR1 reads SGHNT; CDR2 reads YYREEE (reference sequence). The CDR3 sequence is 16 residues long. V lost 4 bases to trimming and J lost 1 base; unmatched junction nucleotides: 8. CDR3 nucleotides: TGTGCCAGCAGCCCTGGGGGACTAGCGACATCCTACGAGCAGTACTTC. Protein product: CASSPGGLATSYEQYF.

About this clone itself: Other nucleotide sequences in the sample specify the same CDR3. CDR3 sequence: CASSYSGRNTEAFF. CDR3 DNA: TGTGCCAGCAGTTACTCCGGTCGTAACACTGAAGCTTTCTTT. The chain has TRBV6-6 and TRBJ1-1; D is unresolved. From germline, CDR1 is MNHNY and CDR2 SVGAGI (reference sequence). Trimming removed 0 bases at V and 2 bases at J, with 7 bases between. The CDR3 runs to 14 residues.

The chain recombines TRBV30 with TRBJ2-7; D remains unclear. Trimming removed 1 base from V and 3 bases from J, with 10 bases in between. Germline V gene data show CDR1 as GTSNPN and CDR2 as SVGIG (reference sequence). The CDR3 length is 13 residues. As DNA, the CDR3 is TGTGCCTGGAGTGCCCTCCTAGGCTACGAGCAGTACTTC. Its protein product is CAWSALLGYEQYF.

The rearrangement joins TRBV6-6 to TRBJ2-1; TRBD2 agrees at 16 bases. The CDR3 has 16 amino acids. Germline CDR1 and CDR2: MNHNY and SVGAGI (reference sequence). V lost 8 bases and J lost 5; bases outside the gene matches: 6. CDR3 amino acids: CASGGLAGGQNNEQFF. The CDR3 DNA follows: TGTGCCAGCGGGGGACTAGCGGGGGGGCAAAACAATGAGCAGTTCTTC.

This chain links TRBV5-1 with TRBJ2-3, with a tentative D call TRBD2 (7 bases). Deletions cut 5 bases from V and 2 bases from J, with 12 bases between. The CDR3 sequence is 14 residues long. CDR1 SGHRS and CDR2 YFSETQ come from the germline V gene. The chain's CDR3 is CASRYGGPTDTQYF. CDR3 nucleotide sequence: TGCGCCAGCAGATACGGGGGGCCCACAGATACGCAGTATTTT.

This clone has only a few counts. This sequence joins TRBV5-4 and TRBJ2-2, with 8 bases aligning to TRBD2. The V gene end was trimmed by 0 bases and the J gene end by 4 bases; junction bases not matched to a gene: 11. Germline V gives CDR1 SGHNT, CDR2 YYREEE (reference sequence). The CDR3 totals 18 residues. The CDR3 protein is CASSLVPGGRSGTGELFF. The CDR3 nucleotides are TGTGCCAGCAGCTTGGTACCGGGAGGGAGAAGTGGCACCGGGGAGCTGTTTTTT.

The chain has TRBV11-2 and TRBJ2-7, with TRBD1 matching 7 bases. The CDR3 runs to 19 residues. With V trimmed by 1 base and J by 6 bases, 21 bases remained unmatched. Germline assignment: CDR1 SGHAT and CDR2 FQNNGV. CDR3 sequence: CASSLGQGIFKSLRSEQYF. The DNA of the CDR3 is TGTGCCAGCAGCTTAGGACAGGGAATTTTCAAAAGCCTTCGCTCCGAGCAGTACTTC.

This clone was counted between two and nine times. The chain joins TRBV2 to TRBJ2-7, with D perhaps matching TRBD1 (5 bases). The V end lost 1 base, the J end lost 6 bases, and 10 bases lay between the germline ends. This CDR3 is 13 amino acids long. Germline CDR1 is SNHLY and CDR2 is FYNNEI. CDR3 sequence reads: CASSEGQGTEQYF. The CDR3 nucleotides are TGTGCCAGCAGTGAAGGCCAGGGTACCGAGCAGTACTTC.

This chain connects TRBV5-1 to TRBJ1-2, with a possible D match to TRBD1 (5 bases). The V gene's germline CDR1 is SGHRS and CDR2 YFSETQ. This CDR3 region has 13 residues. The CDR3 nucleotides are TGCGCGACTTCGCCGGGGGGGGGAAATGGCTACACCTTC. Translated: CATSPGGGNGYTF.

This sequence joins TRBV6-1 and TRBJ2-3, with 7 bases that match TRBD2. The CDR3 contains 14 residues. Germline V lookup: CDR1 MNHNS, CDR2 SASEGT. After removal of 2 bases from V and 4 bases from J, the junction contained 3 bases not matched to a gene. DNA for the CDR3: TGTGCCAGCAGTGAACCGGGAGGCCCAGATACGCAGTATTTT. Its translation is CASSEPGGPDTQYF.

V gene TRBV6-1 combines with J gene TRBJ1-1, with D unresolved. CDR3 length equals 13 residues. Trimming shortened V by 3 bases and J by 3 bases, and 8 bases separated the two germline ends. Germline values: CDR1 MNHNS, CDR2 SASEGT. CDR3 bases: TGTGCCAGCAGTGATTATGCGTACACTGAAGCTTTCTTT. This sequence encodes CASSDYAYTEAFF.

The table lists this clone with a count of one. This chain uses TRBV5-6 with TRBJ2-5; TRBD2 matches at 7 bases. The J call could be wrong; TRBJ2-7 is a better fit for the DNA end. The CDR3 consists of 13 residues. Germline assignment: CDR1 SGHDT and CDR2 YYEEEE. As DNA, the CDR3 is TGTGCCAGCGGGTTAGCGGGCACCTACGAGCAGTACTTC. It encodes CASGLAGTYEQYF.

The gene calls are TRBV7-3 and TRBJ2-1, with TRBD2 as a possible D gene (6 bases). CDR1 and CDR2 from the germline V gene are SGHTA and FQGTGA. The V and J ends lost 6 bases and 7 bases respectively, with 16 bases between them. The CDR3 length is 14 residues. CDR3 sequence reads: CASSRAASVNEQFF. CDR3 DNA sequence: TGTGCCAGCAGTCGGGCGGCTAGCGTGAATGAGCAGTTCTTC.

A note on this clone: Compared with germline, one end of the junction differs, possibly owing to a read error. This chain links TRBV7-9 with TRBJ1-4, with 8 bases identical to TRBD1. Germline V CDR1 and CDR2: SEHNR, FQNEAQ (reference sequence). CDR3 length: 15 amino acids. Here the CDR3 reads CAGSPGGRANEKLFF. The DNA of the CDR3 is TGTGCCGGCAGCCCAGGGGGCCGGGCTAATGAAAAACTGTTTTTT.

This chain links TRBV6-1 with TRBJ2-5; the D is unclear. Trimming cost V 5 bases and J 2 bases, with 6 bases left between them. The germline gives CDR1 MNHNS, CDR2 SASEGT. The CDR3 extends over 12 amino acids. The CDR3 sequence is CASSRLQETQYF. CDR3 in DNA: TGTGCCAGCAGTCGTTTACAAGAGACCCAGTACTTC.

The gene calls are TRBV27 and TRBJ2-7, with D maybe TRBD1 (5 bases). Looked up from germline, CDR1 is MNHEY and CDR2 is SMNVEV (reference sequence). Trimming took off 7 bases at V and 6 bases at J, with 19 bases between the two ends. CDR3 length: 14 amino acids. CDR3 bases: TGTGCCAGCATCGGAACAGGCCTAACGGGCGAGCAGTACTTC. It specifies CASIGTGLTGEQYF.